These 24 T cell receptor beta chains share one sample of origin, sequenced in a study of blood T cells in healthy people across ages. Alongside a J-beta primer mix, a sample-barcoded 5' primer served in a second PCR lasting 7 to 11 cycles. Via MiXCR, TCRdb re-called the 5' RACE reads, giving one row per CDR3 protein. The repertoire includes about 1,600,000 distinct CDR3 sequences, approximately 38% of them detected once, and roughly 7.9% sits in the top ten. Specimen: blood. These receptors came from a young woman in good health.

The sample holds one count of this clonotype. The V and J genes are TRBV2 and TRBJ2-7; D possibly uses TRBD1 or TRBD2 (5 bases each). CDR1 is SNHLY and CDR2 is FYNNEI in the germline V gene. The CDR3 is 13 amino acids. Trimming shortened V by 4 bases and J by 3 bases, and 10 bases separated the two germline ends. The chain's CDR3 is CASSGDGVYEQYF. CDR3 coding DNA: TGTGCCAGCAGTGGGGACGGCGTCTACGAGCAGTACTTC.

This clonotype turned up a few times. This chain connects TRBV9 to TRBJ2-3; D gene ambiguous. The CDR3 consists of 12 residues. The germline V and J ends were trimmed by 3 bases and 6 bases, with 8 bases remaining between them. The germline V gene encodes CDR1 SGDLS and CDR2 YYNGEE. The CDR3 here is CASSDPFDTQYF. CDR3 sequence (DNA): TGTGCCAGCAGCGACCCCTTCGATACGCAGTATTTT.

A word on this clonotype: At one end, the junction sequence differs from germline, possibly due to a read error. The chain uses TRBV4-1 and TRBJ2-3; TRBD2 aligns across 9 bases. The CDR3 contains 18 residues. Germline lookup yields CDR1 MGHRA and CDR2 YSYEKL. The CDR3, as DNA: TGCGCCTGCAGCCACGGACCCGAGACTAGCGGAAACACAGATACGCAGTATTTT. Its translation: CACSHGPETSGNTDTQYF.

The genes are TRBV27 and TRBJ2-7, with TRBD2 matching over 8 bases. The CDR3 spans 14 residues. The V gene's germline CDR1 is MNHEY and CDR2 SMNVEV (reference sequence). V was pared by 9 bases and J by 5 bases, with 12 bases of the junction left unmatched. CDR3 nucleotide sequence: TGTGCCAGGGGGGATGGACTAGCCTACAACGAGCAGTACTTC. Residues: CARGDGLAYNEQYF.

This clonotype was seen a handful of times. This sequence joins TRBV7-9 and TRBJ1-5; tentatively, D is TRBD1 (6 bases). Between the trimmed V and J ends, which lost 6 bases and 1 base, there was a span of 10 bases. The CDR3 is 14 amino acids. Germline values: CDR1 SEHNR, CDR2 FQNEAQ (reference sequence). CDR3 coding DNA: TGTGCCAGCAGGCAAACAGGGAGCAATCAGCCCCAGCATTTT. Its protein is CASRQTGSNQPQHF.

This CDR3 is CASSQEPGGINEQYF. CDR3 sequence (DNA): TGCGCCAGCAGCCAAGAACCAGGGGGCATAAATGAGCAGTACTTC. This sequence joins TRBV4-1 and TRBJ2-5; 8 bases line up with TRBD1. CDR3 length: 15 residues. The V segment lost 0 bases and the J segment 11 bases; nucleotides outside the gene matches: 11. Germline V gene lookup returns CDR1 MGHRA and CDR2 YSYEKL.

This clonotype was seen a handful of times. The rearrangement joins TRBV6-5 to TRBJ1-6; 7 bases are shared with TRBD1. Unmatched junction bases numbered 6, after V lost 6 bases and J lost 4 bases. CDR3 size: 15 residues. The germline CDR1 and CDR2 sequences are MNHEY and SVGAGI. CDR3 region: CASRPPQGYNSPLHF. The CDR3 DNA reads TGTGCCAGCAGGCCCCCACAGGGGTATAATTCACCCCTCCACTTT.

Only one count was recorded for this clonotype. The genes are TRBV5-7 and TRBJ2-1; TRBD2 matches 7 bases. The end of the DNA is better explained by TRBJ2-7, so the J call may be wrong. TRBV5-7 is an ORF; its function is uncertain. This CDR3 has 17 amino acids. The CDR3 loop reads CASSLLTSAPLYNEQYF. CDR3 DNA sequence: TGTGCCAGCAGCTTGTTAACTAGCGCACCCCTCTACAATGAGCAGTACTTC.

The V call is TRBV20-1, the J call TRBJ2-2; 7 positions agree with TRBD1. Per the germline V gene, CDR1 is DFQATT and CDR2 is SNEGSKA (reference sequence). The J segment lost 6 bases and the V segment lost 5 bases, leaving 3 bases of the junction unmatched. The CDR3 runs 12 residues. For the CDR3, the DNA is TGCAGTGCTGACAGGGCATCCGGGGAGCTGTTTTTT. Translated: CSADRASGELFF.

DNA for the CDR3: TGTGCCAGCAGCCATAGCGGACCTAGCTCCTACGAGCAGTACTTC. It yields the protein CASSHSGPSSYEQYF. This rearrangement joins TRBV12-3 or TRBV12-4 to TRBJ2-7; tentatively, D is TRBD2 (6 bases). The CDR3 has 15 residues. Trimming took off 6 bases at V and 0 bases at J, with 15 bases between the two ends.

This chain connects TRBV5-1 to TRBJ2-7; D unresolved. CDR1 is SGHRS, CDR2 YFSETQ, per germline. The CDR3 consists of 14 residues. V was shortened by 4 bases and J by 4 bases, with 15 bases between the two germline ends. In DNA, the CDR3 is TGCGCCAGCAGCCCCCAGGTAGGAATTTACGAGCAGTACTTC. Translating it yields CASSPQVGIYEQYF.

The chain carries TRBV6-1 and TRBJ1-3; TRBD1 matches 8 bases. The CDR3 has 14 residues. The V gene end was trimmed by 7 bases and the J gene end by 0 bases; junction bases not matched to a gene: 2. The germline V gene has CDR1 MNHNS and CDR2 SASEGT. CDR3 protein: CASNTGGSGNTIYF. DNA for the CDR3: TGTGCCAGCAACACAGGGGGCTCTGGAAACACCATATATTTT.

This clonotype was counted a few times. J is TRBJ2-1 and V is TRBV5-1; 13 bases map to TRBD2. Germline V gene lookup returns CDR1 SGHRS and CDR2 YFSETQ. The CDR3 contains 15 residues. Trimming took 4 bases from V and 7 from J; bases not matched to a gene: 5. This CDR3 is CASSLRTSGGNEQFF. The CDR3 region has the DNA TGCGCCAGCAGCCTGAGGACTAGCGGGGGTAATGAGCAGTTCTTC.

This clonotype has just a few counts. The chain joins TRBV6-5 to TRBJ1-5; D is perhaps TRBD1 (5 bases). Trimming removed 3 bases at V and 7 bases at J, with 10 bases between. The CDR3 has 13 residues. CDR1 is MNHEY, CDR2 SVGAGI, per germline. This CDR3 reads CASSYGAVQPQHF. As DNA, the CDR3 is TGTGCCAGCAGTTATGGGGCAGTGCAGCCCCAGCATTTT.

This chain connects TRBV27 to TRBJ2-7; the match to TRBD2 covers 9 bases. Gene TRBJ2-5 matches the end of the DNA better, so the J call may be wrong. This CDR3 comprises 17 residues. Per germline, CDR1 MNHEY and CDR2 SMNVEV (reference sequence). The CDR3 sequence is CASSSGTSPITGETQYF. CDR3 in DNA: TGTGCCAGCAGTTCGGGGACTAGCCCGATCACCGGGGAGACCCAGTACTTC.

This clonotype was observed a handful of times. CDR3 sequence: CSVDRQLTDTQYF. The CDR3 DNA follows: TGCAGCGTTGATAGACAGCTCACAGATACGCAGTATTTT. V usage is TRBV29-1 and J usage is TRBJ2-3, with D possibly matching TRBD1 (5 bases). Trimming took off 3 bases at V and 2 bases at J, with 9 bases between the two ends. This CDR3 spans 13 amino acids. Per the germline V gene, CDR1 is SQVTM and CDR2 is ANQGSEA.

The chain couples TRBV2 to TRBJ2-3; D not resolved. V dropped 1 base and J dropped 0 bases, with 8 bases sitting between them. The CDR3 contains 15 residues. Germline V lookup: CDR1 SNHLY, CDR2 FYNNEI. The CDR3 DNA reads TGTGCCAGCAGTGAAGGGGCTACTAGCACAGATACGCAGTATTTT. Translating gives CASSEGATSTDTQYF.

CDR3: CASSVGDTANYGYTF. The CDR3 nucleotides are TGCGCCAGCAGCGTGGGGGACACCGCTAACTATGGCTACACCTTC. The V and J genes are TRBV5-1 and TRBJ1-2, with D possibly matching TRBD1 (6 bases). This CDR3 has 15 amino acids. CDR1 is SGHRS, CDR2 YFSETQ, per germline. Trimming cost V 4 bases and J 0 bases, with 13 bases left between them. The full variable domain, its missing parts supplied by reference TRBV5-1 and TRBJ1-2, is KAGVTQTPRYLIKTRGQQVTLSCSPISGHRSVSWYQQTPGQGLQFLFEYFSETQRNKGNFPGRFSGRQFSNSRSEMNVSTLELGDSALYLCASSVGDTANYGYTFGSGTRLTVV.

This clonotype has more than one count but fewer than ten. This chain uses TRBV28 with TRBJ1-1; TRBD1 matches at 10 bases. The V segment lost 6 bases and the J segment 5 bases; nucleotides outside the gene matches: 9. There are 15 residues in the CDR3. The germline CDR1 and CDR2 sequences are MDHEN and SYDVKM. CDR3 DNA sequence: TGTGCCAGCAGCCCCTCCGGGACAGGGGCTACTGAAGCTTTCTTT. Translation gives CASSPSGTGATEAFF.

The J gene is TRBJ2-3, the V gene TRBV12-3 or TRBV12-4, with a possible D match to TRBD2 (5 bases). The V gene lost 7 bases and the J gene lost 3 bases, with 14 bases spanning the gap. The CDR3 is 14 residues long. As DNA, the CDR3 is TGTGCCAGCATTCCCCCTGAGGGTACAGATACGCAGTATTTT. Translated, it gives CASIPPEGTDTQYF.

The chain recombines TRBV7-6 with TRBJ2-1; D is possibly TRBD2 (5 bases). The V and J ends lost 3 bases and 5 bases respectively, with 14 bases between them. Germline values: CDR1 SGHVS, CDR2 FNYEAQ. This CDR3 contains 15 residues. This CDR3 is CASSFSGSNHNEQFF. The CDR3 DNA follows: TGTGCCAGCAGCTTTAGTGGGAGTAACCACAATGAGCAGTTCTTC.

V is TRBV11-2 and J is TRBJ2-7; 10 bases fit TRBD2. Germline trimming cut 0 bases from V and 0 bases from J; bases unmatched to any gene: 5. There are 17 residues in the CDR3. Germline-derived CDR1 and CDR2 are SGHAT and FQNNGV. CDR3 DNA sequence: TGTGCCAGCAGCTTAGATACAAGCGGGAGGGGCTCCTACGAGCAGTACTTC. Protein sequence: CASSLDTSGRGSYEQYF.

This clonotype was found a few times. This chain links TRBV29-1 with TRBJ2-7; D is unresolved. V lost 7 bases and J 0 bases, leaving 7 bases between the germline ends. Germline CDR1 reads SQVTM; CDR2 reads ANQGSEA. The CDR3 runs to 11 residues. In nucleotides, the CDR3 is TGCAGCGCCCGCCTCTCCTACGAGCAGTACTTC. Translation gives CSARLSYEQYF.

Worth noting for this clonotype: A much larger clone differs by one base, so this may be a read error. The CDR3 DNA sequence: TGCAGCGTTGAAGATGGCGCAGGGGACAACAACGAGCAGTACTTC. As protein: CSVEDGAGDNNEQYF. This chain connects TRBV29-1 to TRBJ2-1, with D possibly matching TRBD1 (6 bases). The DNA end is a closer match to TRBJ2-7, so the J assignment may be wrong. CDR1 and CDR2 (germline): SQVTM, ANQGSEA. CDR3 length: 15 residues.